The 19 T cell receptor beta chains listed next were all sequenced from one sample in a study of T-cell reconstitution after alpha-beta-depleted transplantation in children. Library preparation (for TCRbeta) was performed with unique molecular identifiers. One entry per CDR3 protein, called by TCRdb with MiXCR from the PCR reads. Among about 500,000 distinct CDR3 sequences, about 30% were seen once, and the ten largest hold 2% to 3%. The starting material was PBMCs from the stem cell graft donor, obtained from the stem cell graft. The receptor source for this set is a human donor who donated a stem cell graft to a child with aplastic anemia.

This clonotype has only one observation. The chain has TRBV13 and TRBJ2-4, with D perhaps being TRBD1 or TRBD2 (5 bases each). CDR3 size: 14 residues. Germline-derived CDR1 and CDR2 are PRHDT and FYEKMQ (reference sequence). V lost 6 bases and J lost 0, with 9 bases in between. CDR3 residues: CASRVGAAKNIQYF. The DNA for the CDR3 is TGTGCCAGCAGAGTCGGGGCAGCCAAAAACATTCAGTACTTC. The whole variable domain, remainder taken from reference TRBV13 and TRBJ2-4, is AAGVIQSPRHLIKEKRETATLKCYPIPRHDTVYWYQQGPGQDPQFLISFYEKMQSDKGSIPDRFSAQQFSDYHSELNMSSLELGDSALYFCASRVGAAKNIQYFGAGTRLSVL.

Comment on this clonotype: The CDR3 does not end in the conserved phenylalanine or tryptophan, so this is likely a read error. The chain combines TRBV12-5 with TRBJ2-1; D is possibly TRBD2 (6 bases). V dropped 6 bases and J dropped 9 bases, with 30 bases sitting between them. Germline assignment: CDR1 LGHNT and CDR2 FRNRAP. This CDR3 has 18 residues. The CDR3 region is CASGGGSRDQRPLGEQFS. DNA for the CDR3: TGTGCTAGTGGCGGGGGATCCCGGGATCAAAGGCCCCTCGGTGAGCAGTTCTCC.

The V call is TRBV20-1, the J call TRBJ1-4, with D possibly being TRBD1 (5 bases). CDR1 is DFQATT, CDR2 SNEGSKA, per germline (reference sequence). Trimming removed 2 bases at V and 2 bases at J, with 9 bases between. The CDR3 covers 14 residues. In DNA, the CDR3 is TGCAGTGCTAGAACGGGACGTACTAATGAAAAACTGTTTTTT. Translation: CSARTGRTNEKLFF.

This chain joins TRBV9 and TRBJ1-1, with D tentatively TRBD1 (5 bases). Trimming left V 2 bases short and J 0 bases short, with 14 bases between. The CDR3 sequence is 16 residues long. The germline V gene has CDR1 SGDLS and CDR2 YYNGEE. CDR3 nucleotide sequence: TGTGCCAGCAGCGTCGGCGGGGGGGTCATGAACACTGAAGCTTTCTTT. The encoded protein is CASSVGGGVMNTEAFF.

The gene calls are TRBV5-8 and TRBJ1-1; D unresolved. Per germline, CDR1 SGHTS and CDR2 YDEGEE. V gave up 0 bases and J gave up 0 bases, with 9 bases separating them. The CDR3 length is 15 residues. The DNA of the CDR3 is TGTGCCAGCAGCTTGGCTGGTTCGGTGAACACTGAAGCTTTCTTT. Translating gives CASSLAGSVNTEAFF.

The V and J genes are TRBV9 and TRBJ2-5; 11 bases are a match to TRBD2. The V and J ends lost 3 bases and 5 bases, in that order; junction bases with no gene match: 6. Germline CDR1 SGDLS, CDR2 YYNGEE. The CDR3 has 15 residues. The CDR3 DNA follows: TGTGCCAGCAGCGGTAGCGGGAGGGCCCCTGAGACCCAGTACTTC. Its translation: CASSGSGRAPETQYF.

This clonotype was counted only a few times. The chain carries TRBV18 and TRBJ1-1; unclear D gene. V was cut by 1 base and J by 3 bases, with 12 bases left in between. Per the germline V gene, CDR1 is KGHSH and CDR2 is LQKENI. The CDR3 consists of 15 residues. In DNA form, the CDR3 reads TGTGCCAGCTCACCACTTTCTGTTGGGGACACTGAAGCTTTCTTT. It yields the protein CASSPLSVGDTEAFF.

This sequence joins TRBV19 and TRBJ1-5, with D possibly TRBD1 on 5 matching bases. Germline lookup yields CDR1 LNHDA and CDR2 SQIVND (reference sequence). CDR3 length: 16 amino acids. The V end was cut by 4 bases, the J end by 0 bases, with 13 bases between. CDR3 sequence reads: CASSTPRQNSNQPQHF. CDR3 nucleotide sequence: TGTGCCAGTAGTACGCCCCGACAGAATAGCAATCAGCCCCAGCATTTT.

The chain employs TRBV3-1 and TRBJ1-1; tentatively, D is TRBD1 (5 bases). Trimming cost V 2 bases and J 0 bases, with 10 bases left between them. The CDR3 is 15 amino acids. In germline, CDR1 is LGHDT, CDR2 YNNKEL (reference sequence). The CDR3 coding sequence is TGTGCCAGCAGCCAAATGGGGCAACTGAACACTGAAGCTTTCTTT. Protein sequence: CASSQMGQLNTEAFF.

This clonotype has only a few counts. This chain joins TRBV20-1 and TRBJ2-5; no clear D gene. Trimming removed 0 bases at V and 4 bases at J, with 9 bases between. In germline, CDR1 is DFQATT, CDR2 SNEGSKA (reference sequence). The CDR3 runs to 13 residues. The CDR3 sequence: CSARDPSPETQYF. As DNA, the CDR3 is TGCAGTGCTAGAGATCCCAGTCCAGAGACCCAGTACTTC.

CDR3 in amino acids: CASSSGADHTDTQYF. The CDR3 DNA reads as TGTGCCAGCAGTTCTGGAGCGGACCACACAGATACGCAGTATTTT. J is TRBJ2-3 and V is TRBV6-2 or TRBV6-3; possible D gene TRBD2, 5 bases. The germline V gene has CDR1 MNHEY and CDR2 SVGEGT. The CDR3 extends over 15 amino acids. The ends were cut back, 4 bases at V and 2 bases at J, with 13 bases in the middle.

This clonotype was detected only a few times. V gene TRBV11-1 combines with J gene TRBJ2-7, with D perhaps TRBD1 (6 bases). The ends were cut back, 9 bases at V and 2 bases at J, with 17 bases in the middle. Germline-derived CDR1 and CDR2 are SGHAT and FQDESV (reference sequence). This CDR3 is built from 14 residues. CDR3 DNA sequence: TGTGCCAGGCATCGGGACAACCATACCTACGAGCAGTACGTC. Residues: CARHRDNHTYEQYV.

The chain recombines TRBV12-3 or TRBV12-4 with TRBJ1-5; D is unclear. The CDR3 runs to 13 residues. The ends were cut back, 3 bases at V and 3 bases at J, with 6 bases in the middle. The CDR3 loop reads CASSFTVNQPQHF. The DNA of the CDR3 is TGTGCCAGCAGTTTTACGGTCAATCAGCCCCAGCATTTT.

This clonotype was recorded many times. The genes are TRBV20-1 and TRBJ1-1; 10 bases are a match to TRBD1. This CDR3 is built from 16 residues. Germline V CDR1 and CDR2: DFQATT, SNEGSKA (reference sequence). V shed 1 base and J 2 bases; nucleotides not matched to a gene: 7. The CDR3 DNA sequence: TGCAGTGCTAGAGTGGGGACAGGGGATCCAAACACTGAAGCTTTCTTT. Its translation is CSARVGTGDPNTEAFF.

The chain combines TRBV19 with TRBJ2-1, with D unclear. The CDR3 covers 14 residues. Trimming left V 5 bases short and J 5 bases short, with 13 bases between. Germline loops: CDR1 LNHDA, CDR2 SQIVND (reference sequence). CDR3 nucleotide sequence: TGTGCCAGTAGTCCCGGACCCGGGCACAATGAGCAGTTCTTC. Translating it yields CASSPGPGHNEQFF.

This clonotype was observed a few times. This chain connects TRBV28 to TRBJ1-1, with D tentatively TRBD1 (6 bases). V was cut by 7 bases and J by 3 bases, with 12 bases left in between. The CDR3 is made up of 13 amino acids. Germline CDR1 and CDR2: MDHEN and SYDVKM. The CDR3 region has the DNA TGTGCCAGCAATGCAGGACAGTACACTGAAGCTTTCTTT. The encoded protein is CASNAGQYTEAFF.

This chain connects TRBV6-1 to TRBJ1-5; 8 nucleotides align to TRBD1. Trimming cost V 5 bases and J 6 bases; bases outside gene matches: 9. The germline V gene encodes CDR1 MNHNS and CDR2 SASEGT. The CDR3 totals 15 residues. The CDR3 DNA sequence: TGTGCCAGCAGTACCATCCAGGGGGCAGCTCAGCCCCAGCATTTT. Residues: CASSTIQGAAQPQHF.

The CDR3 protein is CASTPEGGHYTGELFF. CDR3 in DNA: TGTGCCAGCACCCCGGAGGGGGGGCACTACACCGGGGAGCTGTTTTTT. The chain uses TRBV6-1 and TRBJ2-2, with D tentatively TRBD2 (7 bases). CDR3 length: 16 residues. Germline V gene lookup returns CDR1 MNHNS and CDR2 SASEGT. V lost 7 bases to trimming and J lost 3 bases, with 18 bases between them.

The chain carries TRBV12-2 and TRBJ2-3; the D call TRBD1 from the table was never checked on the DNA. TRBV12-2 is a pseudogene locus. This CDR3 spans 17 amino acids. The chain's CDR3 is CASRFSVAGRGTDTQYF. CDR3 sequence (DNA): TGTGCAAGTCGCTTTTCAGTCGCCGGGAGAGGAACAGATACGCAGTATTTT.